This record looks at one T cell receptor beta chain sequence and its context. TCRdb keeps only in-frame clones here, not all; method: immunoSEQ multiplex PCR. The sample consists of 70,000 or so clones, about 92% of them appearing once. These data are taken from a study of PD-1 blockade in classical Hodgkin lymphoma. Every one of the patients relapsed after autologous stem cell transplantation (brentuximab vedotin exposure was variable). Germline V gene sequence: CDR1 GTSNPN, CDR2 SVGIG (reference sequence). The CDR3 contains 12 residues. V trimming: 2 bases; J trimming: 8 bases; junction bases outside the gene matches: 5.

The sequencing here drew on peripheral blood mononuclear cells (PBMCs), taken at baseline. The sequence derives from a human donor with classical Hodgkin lymphoma. The chain employs TRBV30 and TRBJ1-2; 7 bases agree with TRBD1. The CDR3 DNA sequence: TGTGCCTGGAGTCCCAGGGGGGACGGCTACACCTTC. Protein sequence: CAWSPRGDGYTF.